This T cell receptor (beta chain) was sequenced in a study of T-cell memory formation after mild COVID-19. Findings and caveats of the study: Clones that got smaller from day 15 to 85 had even CD4/CD8, while clones growing later tipped toward CD4+.

This clonotype was counted many times. No antigen is known for it. TCRdb reanalysed the 5' RACE reads using MiXCR and keeps one entry per CDR3 protein. The repertoire includes around 200,000 distinct CDR3 sequences, about 9.2% of them detected once, and 3.5% sits in the top ten. Trimming cost V 1 base and J 7 bases, with 14 bases left between them. The germline gives CDR1 DFQATT, CDR2 SNEGSKA (reference sequence). The CDR3 runs 14 residues. Material for sequencing was PBMCs or a T cell subset sorted from them (not recorded which). This TCR was sampled from a man between 18 and 35 years old who had mild COVID-19 (a few samples of this study predate the infection). Cell type and time point are not known. The rearrangement uses TRBV20-1 and TRBJ1-5; tentatively, D is TRBD1 (6 bases). The CDR3 protein is CSARAGAVKQPQHF. In DNA, the CDR3 is TGCAGTGCTAGAGCAGGGGCAGTAAAACAGCCCCAGCATTTT.